Detailed here is one TCR beta chain. Its antigen is not identified. These data are taken from a study of cytomegalovirus exposure and HLA in healthy donors. General study results and limits: In terms of immune exposure information, only CMV serostatus was available.

The PCR employed 60 Vbeta primers together with 13 Jbeta primers. Produced via immunoSEQ multiplex PCR; TCRdb's table is partial and in-frame only. The table lists 180,000 or so clones, around 80% of them singletons. This CDR3 region has 14 residues. Looked up from germline, CDR1 is ENHRY and CDR2 is SYGVKD. V was cut by 4 bases and J by 9 bases, with 16 bases left in between. The V and J genes are TRBV10-3 and TRBJ1-3, with D perhaps TRBD1 (6 bases). The specimen sequenced was PBMCs. The receptor comes from a girl aged 10-17 years in good health and CMV-seropositive. The DNA for the CDR3 is TGTGCCATCAGTGCATGGGACACCGATCCCACCATATATTTT. It codes for CAISAWDTDPTIYF.